This TCR beta chain was sequenced in a study of T-cell memory formation after mild COVID-19. Study-level results: Day 15 to 85 contracting clones showed balanced CD4/CD8; day 15 to 37 expanders favored CD4+. The study found contracting CD4+ clones mainly in CM and EM and contracting CD8+ clones in EMRA. Some SARS-CoV-2-responding clones were already detected in memory before infection.

The CDR3 consists of 15 residues. The V end lost 3 bases, the J end lost 2 bases, and 12 bases lay between the germline ends. Per the germline V gene, CDR1 is SGHRS and CDR2 is YFSETQ. The 5'RACE method, run with constant-segment primers, produced TCR alpha and TCR beta cDNA libraries (carrying sample barcodes and UMIs). TCRdb re-called the 5' RACE reads with MiXCR, one entry per CDR3 protein. The table records 340,000 or so distinct CDR3 sequences, under 15% of them present only once. Notes on this clonotype: The antigen is undetermined.

This receptor was obtained from a man aged 18 to 30 who had mild COVID-19 (a few samples of this study predate the infection). Cell type and time point are not known. The rearrangement joins TRBV5-1 to TRBJ1-5, with D unresolved. Sample: PBMCs or a T cell subset sorted from them (not recorded which). CDR3 sequence reads: CASSSGGYGNQPQHF. CDR3 coding DNA: TGCGCCAGCAGCTCAGGAGGATATGGCAATCAGCCCCAGCATTTT.